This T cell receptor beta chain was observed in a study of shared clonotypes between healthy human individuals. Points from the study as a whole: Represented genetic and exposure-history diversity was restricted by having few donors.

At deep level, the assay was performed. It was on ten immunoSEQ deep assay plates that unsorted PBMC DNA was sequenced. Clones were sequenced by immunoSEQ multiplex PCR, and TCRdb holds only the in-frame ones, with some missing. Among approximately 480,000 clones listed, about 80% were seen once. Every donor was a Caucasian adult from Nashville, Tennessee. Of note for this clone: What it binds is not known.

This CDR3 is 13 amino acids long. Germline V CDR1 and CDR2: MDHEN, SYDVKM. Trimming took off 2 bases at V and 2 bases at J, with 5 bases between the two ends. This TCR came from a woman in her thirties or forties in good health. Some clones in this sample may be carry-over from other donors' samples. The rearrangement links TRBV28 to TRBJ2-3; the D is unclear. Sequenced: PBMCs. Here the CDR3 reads CASSLPNTDTQYF. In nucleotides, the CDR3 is TGTGCCAGCAGTTTACCGAACACAGATACGCAGTATTTT.